Sequencing of this T cell receptor beta chain was carried out in a study of control samples from healthy donors and cancer patients. From germline, CDR1 is DFQATT and CDR2 SNEGSKA (reference sequence). V lost 3 bases, J lost 6 bases, and 8 bases lay in between. This CDR3 is built from 11 residues. Repertoires were generated with immunoSEQ multiplex PCR, while TCRdb's copy carries only in-frame clones and drops some. The table includes 150,000 to 200,000 clones, about nine tenths detected once. The chain combines TRBV20-1 with TRBJ1-2; no reliable D call. The sequence came from a woman aged 25 to 39 in good health. Sequenced input: blood. The CDR3 spells CSARGSHGYTF. The DNA for the CDR3 is TGCAGTGCTAGGGGTTCCCATGGCTACACCTTC.